This T cell receptor (beta chain) appears in the sequencing data of a study of response to subunit inactivated influenza vaccine. CDR3 length: 15 amino acids. Trimming removed 3 bases from V and 4 bases from J, with 12 bases in between. Germline V gene lookup returns CDR1 MDHEN and CDR2 SYDVKM. This clonotype was seen a few times. What it binds is unknown. TCRdb independently ran MiXCR on the RT-PCR reads; one entry per CDR3 protein. Of fewer than 650,000 distinct CDR3 sequences in the sample, 10% to 15% were seen once. Study-level points and caveats: Few new T cells, the authors suggested, are recruited by each seasonal influenza vaccination.

Sequencing used PBMCs from blood, obtained roughly 45 days after vaccination. The TCR originated in a man in his fifties or sixties who received an inactivated influenza vaccine. The chain carries TRBV28 and TRBJ2-2; no reliable D call. The CDR3 here is CASSFNRVFTGELFF. CDR3 nucleotide sequence: TGTGCCAGCAGTTTCAATAGGGTTTTCACCGGGGAGCTGTTTTTT.